This entry is about one T cell receptor (beta chain). This sample is drawn from a study of blood T cell repertoires in COVID-19. V lost 4 bases to trimming and J lost 0 bases, with 11 bases between them. The CDR3 is 15 amino acids. The V gene's germline CDR1 is SEHNR and CDR2 FQNEAQ (reference sequence). Original analysis: Reference gene primer amplification yielded estimated nucleated cell counts. The protocol was immunoSEQ multiplex PCR, while the TCRdb copy is restricted to in-frame clones and leaves out a portion. V and J calls and clone size are copied from that table; D and trimming were computed from the DNA. The table lists around 370,000 clones, 70% to 90% of them singletons. Participants were aged 18 to 89 years from approximately 24 US areas. Cohort assignment relied on participant-reported clinical history. Cohort 3 recovered donors had two negative PCRs, clearance, or symptom resolution.

The TCR was taken from a woman in her late teens or twenties who had recovered from COVID-19. The V call is TRBV7-9, the J call TRBJ2-3; D is unclear. Sequencing was done on a sample of PBMCs or T cells enriched from blood (not recorded which). The CDR3 DNA is TGTGCCAGCAGCTCCCGACTGACTAGCACAGATACGCAGTATTTT. Translation gives CASSSRLTSTDTQYF.